This TCR beta chain was profiled in a study of blood T cell repertoires in COVID-19. Study at large: From T cells, B-cell-depleted T cells, or PBMCs came the material, which was cDNA or gDNA.

The V gene's germline CDR1 is MNHEY and CDR2 SVGAGI. V lost 2 bases to trimming and J lost 2 bases; unmatched junction nucleotides: 5. The CDR3 spans 16 residues. This clone was seen a few times. Study processing details: Reference gene primers were amplified, and this amplification served to estimate nucleated cell counts. TCRdb's copy holds only in-frame clones and misses some; the assay was immunoSEQ multiplex PCR. That table supplies the V and J calls and clone size; D and trimming were determined from the DNA. There are some 190,000 clones in the sample; 80% occur only once, and around 6.9% lies in the top ten.

This chain uses TRBV6-5 with TRBJ2-7; 11 positions agree with TRBD2. This sequence was found in a man aged 60 to 75 with acute or convalescent COVID-19. Material: peripheral blood. CDR3 sequence reads: CASSYVAGGIPYEQYF. For the CDR3, the DNA is TGTGCCAGCAGTTACGTAGCGGGGGGGATCCCCTACGAGCAGTACTTC.